The T cell receptor beta chain described here comes from a study of spatial heterogeneity in lung cancer. Study details: Averaged across combinations, each unique TCR and UMI pairing appeared more than ten times in raw reads, which were uncorrected.

A unique molecular identifier was attached to every TCR cDNA molecule. A single record per CDR3 protein comes from TCRdb applying MiXCR to the 5' RACE reads. The repertoire consists of 24,000 or so distinct CDR3 sequences, with 3% to 4% occurring once and the leading ten covering more than 25%. This clonotype has just a few counts. This CDR3 has 13 residues. V dropped 3 bases and J dropped 4; count of bases not matched to a gene: 4. Germline CDR1 reads DFQATT; CDR2 reads SNEGSKA (reference sequence). The time point denotes: sample taken at primary tumor resection. From tumor, nontumor lung or frozen PBMC, whole RNA was taken unsorted for sequencing. The donors were 65 to 85 patients with non-small cell lung cancer that was early-stage and untreated.

Sequenced material: PBMCs, taken at surgery. The chain employs TRBV20-1 and TRBJ2-5; 8 nucleotides align to TRBD1. The source of this sequence is a female donor with early-stage non-small cell lung cancer. This CDR3 is CSARDRELETQYF. CDR3 DNA: TGCAGTGCTAGGGACAGGGAGTTAGAGACCCAGTACTTC.